The 14 T cell receptor beta chains reported below all come from one sample, sequenced in a study of CD8 T cells in ankylosing spondylitis. TCRdb ran MiXCR on the 5' RACE reads and lists one entry per CDR3 protein. The table has roughly 260,000 distinct CDR3 sequences, roughly 20% seen once. The sample consisted of blood, either unsorted or a sorted T cell fraction (not recorded which). Receptors originate from a male donor with ankylosing spondylitis or in good health (not recorded which).

This clonotype was counted only a few times. The chain uses TRBV5-5 and TRBJ1-6, with D maybe TRBD1 (6 bases). Trimming removed 0 bases from V and 0 bases from J, with 7 bases in between. Germline CDR1 is SGHKS and CDR2 is YYEKEE (reference sequence). CDR3 size: 16 residues. The CDR3 region has the DNA TGTGCCAGCAGCTTGGTGGACAGCTCCTATAATTCACCCCTCCACTTT. Its protein product is CASSLVDSSYNSPLHF.

The rearrangement uses TRBV19 and TRBJ1-1; tentatively, D is TRBD1 (5 bases). Germline CDR1 is LNHDA and CDR2 is SQIVND (reference sequence). Trimming pared 7 bases from V and 4 bases from J, leaving 19 bases between. This CDR3 region has 15 residues. CDR3 amino acids: CASTPGGVGGTEAFF. CDR3 nucleotide sequence: TGTGCCAGTACTCCAGGAGGGGTGGGGGGCACTGAAGCTTTCTTT. The complete variable domain, with remaining parts taken from reference TRBV19 and TRBJ1-1, reads DGGITQSPKYLFRKEGQNVTLSCEQNLNHDAMYWYRQDPGQGLRLIYYSQIVNDFQKGDIAEGYSVSREKKESFPLTVTSAQKNPTAFYLCASTPGGVGGTEAFFGQGTRLTVV.

This clonotype has just a few counts. CDR3 sequence: CSVGTYSNQPQHF. The CDR3 coding sequence is TGCAGCGTAGGGACTTATAGCAATCAGCCCCAGCATTTT. The rearrangement joins TRBV20-1 to TRBJ1-5; D may be TRBD1 (5 bases). The V gene's germline CDR1 is DFQATT and CDR2 SNEGSKA (reference sequence). The CDR3 loop spans 13 amino acids.

J is TRBJ2-3 and V is TRBV2, with D possibly TRBD2 on 6 matching bases. V lost 4 bases and J 2 bases, leaving 13 bases between the germline ends. Germline V gives CDR1 SNHLY, CDR2 FYNNEI. This CDR3 spans 15 amino acids. The CDR3 bases are TGTGCCAGCAGTGTGGGGGGTTGGAACACAGATACGCAGTATTTT. It is translated as CASSVGGWNTDTQYF.

This clonotype was detected only a few times. CDR3 amino acids: CASSPMGEETQYF. The CDR3 coding sequence is TGTGCCAGCAGTCCCATGGGGGAGGAGACCCAGTACTTC. The chain links TRBV28 to TRBJ2-5, with D perhaps TRBD1 or TRBD2 (5 bases each). The CDR3 has 13 residues. Germline V gives CDR1 MDHEN, CDR2 SYDVKM. V lost 5 bases, J lost 5 bases, and 12 bases lay in between.

In its sample, this clonotype was seen a few times. V usage is TRBV7-9 and J usage is TRBJ1-5, with D uncertain. Per germline, CDR1 SEHNR and CDR2 FQNEAQ (reference sequence). The V end lost 4 bases, the J end lost 7 bases, and 8 bases lay between the germline ends. The CDR3 is made up of 12 amino acids. CDR3 in DNA: TGTGCCAGCAGCTCCCCTGGACAGCCCCAGCATTTT. Translating it yields CASSSPGQPQHF.

This chain links TRBV7-2 with TRBJ1-2, with 8 positions matching TRBD1. V was clipped by 1 base and J by 8 bases; unmatched bases: 6. Germline V gene data show CDR1 as SGHTA and CDR2 as FQGNSA. The CDR3 extends over 14 amino acids. CDR3 sequence: CASSLGQGARGYTF. CDR3 bases: TGTGCCAGCAGCTTAGGTCAGGGGGCGCGGGGCTACACCTTC.

The chain has TRBV20-1 and TRBJ2-1, with D maybe TRBD1 (6 bases). The CDR3 is made up of 18 amino acids. The germline V gene encodes CDR1 DFQATT and CDR2 SNEGSKA (reference sequence). Trimming took off 6 bases at V and 1 base at J, with 25 bases between the two ends. The CDR3 spells CSAKSTFSRGASYNEQFF. The CDR3 DNA is TGCAGTGCCAAGTCTACTTTTTCCAGGGGAGCATCCTACAATGAGCAGTTCTTC.

This clonotype was found many times. The gene calls are TRBV6-5 and TRBJ1-3, with no clear D. Trimming shortened V by 2 bases and J by 1 base, and 6 bases separated the two germline ends. Per the germline V gene, CDR1 is MNHEY and CDR2 is SVGAGI. The CDR3 is 14 amino acids. The CDR3 nucleotides are TGTGCCAGCAGTTACGGGTCTTCTGGAAACACCATATATTTT. Protein sequence: CASSYGSSGNTIYF.

Here the CDR3 DNA reads TGTGCCAGCAGCTTAGGACTTGGAGGGGAGACCCAGTACTTC. As protein: CASSLGLGGETQYF. The gene calls are TRBV7-2 and TRBJ2-5; D is possibly TRBD2 (6 bases). CDR1 SGHTA and CDR2 FQGNSA come from the germline V gene. The V gene lost 1 base and the J gene lost 5 bases, with 11 bases spanning the gap. CDR3 length: 14 residues.

This clonotype was observed at least ten times. CDR3 sequence: CASSSGGGLAEETQYF. The DNA of the CDR3 is TGTGCCAGCAGCTCCGGAGGGGGACTAGCGGAAGAGACCCAGTACTTC. This rearrangement joins TRBV11-2 to TRBJ2-5; 11 bases line up with TRBD2. With 4 bases clipped from V and 3 bases from J, the junction kept 7 bases outside the gene matches. This CDR3 region has 16 residues. Germline V gene sequence: CDR1 SGHAT, CDR2 FQNNGV. The full variable domain, completed using reference TRBV11-2 and TRBJ2-5, is EAGVAQSPRYKIIEKRQSVAFWCNPISGHATLYWYQQILGQGPKLLIQFQNNGVVDDSQLPKDRFSAERLKGVDSTLKIQPAKLEDSAVYLCASSSGGGLAEETQYFGPGTRLLVL.

This clonotype was detected ten times or more. The gene calls are TRBV12-3 or TRBV12-4 and TRBJ1-2; D not resolved. This CDR3 region has 14 residues. The V end was cut by 1 base, the J end by 0 bases, with 6 bases between. CDR3 coding DNA: TGTGCCAGCAGTTTAGGGCAGGCTAACTATGGCTACACCTTC. Encoded protein: CASSLGQANYGYTF.

The chain links TRBV24-1 to TRBJ2-1; 7 bases are shared with TRBD1. CDR1 and CDR2 (germline): KGHDR, SFDVKD. The trim removed 9 bases at V and 3 bases at J, leaving 4 bases unmatched. The CDR3 spans 13 residues. As DNA, the CDR3 is TGTGCCACCGCCGGGGACAGCTACAATGAGCAGTTCTTC. Encoded protein: CATAGDSYNEQFF.

There are a few counts of this clonotype. The V gene is TRBV5-1, the J gene TRBJ2-2; D gene uncertain. Trimming took off 0 bases at V and 1 base at J, with 4 bases between the two ends. The V gene's germline CDR1 is SGHRS and CDR2 YFSETQ. The CDR3 length is 14 residues. CDR3 loop: CASSLVKNTGELFF. The CDR3 bases are TGCGCCAGCAGCTTGGTAAAGAACACCGGGGAGCTGTTTTTT.